The 10 T cell receptor beta chains below all came from one sample that was sequenced in a study of early T cells in non-severe SARS-CoV-2 infection. TCRdb reprocessed the 5' RACE reads with MiXCR, giving one entry per CDR3 protein. The sample yields fewer than 80,000 distinct CDR3 sequences, 12% seen once. Sequences were obtained from whole blood. The receptors come from an adult who was a healthcare worker with PCR-confirmed SARS-CoV-2 infection or an uninfected control (not recorded which).

This clonotype was counted at least ten times. The chain joins TRBV28 to TRBJ2-7; no clear D gene. The CDR3 covers 15 residues. Per germline, CDR1 MDHEN and CDR2 SYDVKM. Trimming removed 2 bases from V and 2 bases from J, with 13 bases in between. The CDR3 sequence is CASSLATGGTYEQYF. The CDR3 nucleotides are TGTGCCAGCAGTTTAGCCACCGGTGGGACCTACGAGCAGTACTTC.

This clonotype was observed many times. The chain links TRBV9 to TRBJ2-1; 9 nucleotides line up with TRBD2. J was trimmed by 2 bases and V by 4 bases; bases with no gene match: 4. The germline gives CDR1 SGDLS, CDR2 YYNGEE. The CDR3 contains 15 residues. In nucleotides, the CDR3 is TGTGCCAGCAGCCCCAGACTAGCGGCCTACAATGAGCAGTTCTTC. It encodes CASSPRLAAYNEQFF.

CDR3 DNA sequence: TGCAGTGCCCAACAAGAGACCCAGTACTTC. It codes for CSAQQETQYF. The V gene is TRBV20-1, the J gene TRBJ2-5; D unclear. The length of the CDR3 is 10 residues. Trimming left V 6 bases short and J 2 bases short, with 4 bases between. Germline CDR1 reads DFQATT; CDR2 reads SNEGSKA (reference sequence).

This clonotype appeared many times. V and J are TRBV2 and TRBJ2-7; TRBD2 matches 13 bases. The trim removed 7 bases at V and 5 bases at J, leaving 8 bases unmatched. The CDR3 covers 15 residues. The germline V gene has CDR1 SNHLY and CDR2 FYNNEI. The CDR3 coding sequence is TGTGCCAGCACCCTAGGGACTAGCGGGACCAACGAGCAGTACTTC. This translates into CASTLGTSGTNEQYF.

This rearrangement joins TRBV9 to TRBJ2-3, with D hard to call. This CDR3 comprises 14 residues. Trimming cost V 4 bases and J 0 bases, with 9 bases left between them. Germline V lookup: CDR1 SGDLS, CDR2 YYNGEE. CDR3 sequence (DNA): TGTGCCAGCAGCTCCACGTCGAGCACAGATACGCAGTATTTT. Translation gives CASSSTSSTDTQYF. The whole variable domain, remainder taken from reference TRBV9 and TRBJ2-3, is DSGVTQTPKHLITATGQRVTLRCSPRSGDLSVYWYQQSLDQGLQFLIQYYNGEERAKGNILERFSAQQFPDLHSELNLSSLELGDSALYFCASSSTSSTDTQYFGPGTRLTVL.

In its sample, this clonotype was seen many times. This chain links TRBV6-6 with TRBJ2-3, with D tentatively TRBD2 (6 bases). Germline values: CDR1 MNHNY, CDR2 SVGAGI (reference sequence). Trimming took 3 bases from V and 0 from J, leaving 19 bases between them. The CDR3 spans 18 residues. The CDR3 DNA reads as TGTGCCAGCAGTTATTCCGGCCGACTAGGATCGAGCACAGATACGCAGTATTTT. Translating gives CASSYSGRLGSSTDTQYF.

The chain links TRBV27 to TRBJ2-6, with D uncertain. The germline V gene has CDR1 MNHEY and CDR2 SMNVEV (reference sequence). CDR3 length: 13 amino acids. V was cut by 4 bases and J by 2 bases, with 3 bases left in between. The CDR3: CASSSAGANVLTF. CDR3 nucleotide sequence: TGTGCCAGCAGTTCGGCTGGGGCCAACGTCCTGACTTTC.

This clonotype was counted at least ten times. The chain combines TRBV7-9 with TRBJ1-1; D might be TRBD1 (6 bases). The CDR3 is 13 residues long. Germline-derived CDR1 and CDR2 are SEHNR and FQNEAQ (reference sequence). V was cut by 8 bases and J by 5 bases, with 15 bases left in between. CDR3 DNA: TGTGCCAGCGGAACAGGGAGGATAACTGAAGCTTTCTTT. Residues: CASGTGRITEAFF.

This rearrangement joins TRBV28 to TRBJ2-1, with 7 bases fitting TRBD2. Germline loops: CDR1 MDHEN, CDR2 SYDVKM. V gave up 10 bases and J gave up 4 bases; unmatched junction bases: 7. The CDR3 runs 13 residues. The CDR3 region is CATRGEPYNEQFF. The CDR3 nucleotides are TGTGCCACCCGGGGGGAACCTTACAATGAGCAGTTCTTC. Using reference TRBV28 and TRBJ2-1 for the parts outside the CDR3, the full variable domain is DVKVTQSSRYLVKRTGEKVFLECVQDMDHENMFWYRQDPGLGLRLIYFSYDVKMKEKGDIPEGYSVSREKKERFSLILESASTNQTSMYLCATRGEPYNEQFFGPGTRLTVL.

The chain joins TRBV12-3 or TRBV12-4 to TRBJ2-3, with 10 bases lining up with TRBD2. The CDR3 totals 14 residues. V was clipped by 5 bases and J by 2 bases; unmatched bases: 1. CDR3 sequence reads: CASSSGRATDTQYF. In DNA, the CDR3 is TGTGCCAGCAGTAGCGGGAGGGCCACAGATACGCAGTATTTT.